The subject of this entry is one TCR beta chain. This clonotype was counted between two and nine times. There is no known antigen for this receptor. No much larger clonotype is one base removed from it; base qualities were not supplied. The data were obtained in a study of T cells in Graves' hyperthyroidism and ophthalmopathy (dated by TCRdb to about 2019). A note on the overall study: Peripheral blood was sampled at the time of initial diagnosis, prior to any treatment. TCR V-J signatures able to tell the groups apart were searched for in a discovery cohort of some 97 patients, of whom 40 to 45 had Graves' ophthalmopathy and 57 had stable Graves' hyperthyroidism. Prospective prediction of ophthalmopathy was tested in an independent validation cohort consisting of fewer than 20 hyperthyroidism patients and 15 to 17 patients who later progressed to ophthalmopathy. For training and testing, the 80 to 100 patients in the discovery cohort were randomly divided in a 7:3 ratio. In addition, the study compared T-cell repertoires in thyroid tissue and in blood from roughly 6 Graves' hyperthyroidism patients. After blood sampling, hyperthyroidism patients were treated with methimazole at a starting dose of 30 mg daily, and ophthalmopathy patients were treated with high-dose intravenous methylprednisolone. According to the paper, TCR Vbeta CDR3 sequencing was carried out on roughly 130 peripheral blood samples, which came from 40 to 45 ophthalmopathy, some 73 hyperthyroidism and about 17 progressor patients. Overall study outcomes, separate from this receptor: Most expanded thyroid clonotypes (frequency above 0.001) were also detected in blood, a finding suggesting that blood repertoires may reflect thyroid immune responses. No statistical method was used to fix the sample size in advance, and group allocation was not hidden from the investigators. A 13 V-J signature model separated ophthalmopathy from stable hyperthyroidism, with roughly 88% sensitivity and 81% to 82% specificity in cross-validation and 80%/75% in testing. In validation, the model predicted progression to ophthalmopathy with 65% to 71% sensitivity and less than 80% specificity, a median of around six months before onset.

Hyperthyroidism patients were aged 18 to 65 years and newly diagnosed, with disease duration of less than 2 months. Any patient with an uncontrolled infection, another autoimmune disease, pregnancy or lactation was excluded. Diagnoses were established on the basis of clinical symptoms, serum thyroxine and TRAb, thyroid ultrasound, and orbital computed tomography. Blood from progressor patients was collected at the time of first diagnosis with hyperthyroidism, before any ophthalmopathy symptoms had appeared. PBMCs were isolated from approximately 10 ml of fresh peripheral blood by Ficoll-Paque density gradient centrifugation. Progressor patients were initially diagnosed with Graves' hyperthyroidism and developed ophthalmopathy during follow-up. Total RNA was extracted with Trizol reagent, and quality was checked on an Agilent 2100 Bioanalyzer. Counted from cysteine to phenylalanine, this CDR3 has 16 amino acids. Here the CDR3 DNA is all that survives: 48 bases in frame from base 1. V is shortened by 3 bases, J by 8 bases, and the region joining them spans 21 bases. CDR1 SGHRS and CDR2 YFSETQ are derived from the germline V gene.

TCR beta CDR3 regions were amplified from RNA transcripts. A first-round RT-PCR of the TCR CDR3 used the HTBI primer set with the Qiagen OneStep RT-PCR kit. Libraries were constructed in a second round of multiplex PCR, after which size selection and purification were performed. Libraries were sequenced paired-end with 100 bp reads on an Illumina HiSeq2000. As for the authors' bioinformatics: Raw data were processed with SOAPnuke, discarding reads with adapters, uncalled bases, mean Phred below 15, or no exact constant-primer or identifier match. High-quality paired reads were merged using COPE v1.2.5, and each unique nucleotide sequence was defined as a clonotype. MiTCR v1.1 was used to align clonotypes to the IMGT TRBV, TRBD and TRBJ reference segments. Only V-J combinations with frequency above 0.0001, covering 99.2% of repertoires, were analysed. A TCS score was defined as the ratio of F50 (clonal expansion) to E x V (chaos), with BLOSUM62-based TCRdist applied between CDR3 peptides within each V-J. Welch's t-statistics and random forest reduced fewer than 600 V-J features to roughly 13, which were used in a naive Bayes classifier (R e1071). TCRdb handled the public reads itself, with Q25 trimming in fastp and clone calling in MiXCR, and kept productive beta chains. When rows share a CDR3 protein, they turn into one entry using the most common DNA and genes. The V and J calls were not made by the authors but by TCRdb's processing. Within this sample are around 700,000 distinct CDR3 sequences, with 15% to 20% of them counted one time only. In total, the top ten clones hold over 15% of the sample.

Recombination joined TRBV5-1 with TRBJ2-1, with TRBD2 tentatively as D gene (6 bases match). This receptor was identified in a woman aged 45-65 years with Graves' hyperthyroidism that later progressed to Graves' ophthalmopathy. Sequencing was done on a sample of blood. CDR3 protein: CASSSPVGSGVDEQFF. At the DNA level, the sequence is TGCGCCAGCAGCTCCCCGGTGGGCTCGGGGGTCGATGAGCAGTTCTTC. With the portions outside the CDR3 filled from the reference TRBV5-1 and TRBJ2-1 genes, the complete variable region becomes KAGVTQTPRYLIKTRGQQVTLSCSPISGHRSVSWYQQTPGQGLQFLFEYFSETQRNKGNFPGRFSGRQFSNSRSEMNVSTLELGDSALYLCASSSPVGSGVDEQFFGPGTRLTVL.